This T cell receptor beta chain was recorded in a study of blood T cells in healthy people across ages. This clonotype was counted only a few times. The use of a sample-barcoded 5' primer and a J-beta primer mix characterized a second PCR of roughly 6 to 11 cycles. TCRdb processed the 5' RACE reads anew with MiXCR; each CDR3 protein has one entry. Of around 1,700,000 distinct CDR3 sequences listed, 28% are singletons. Trimming took 1 base from V and 11 from J, leaving 11 bases between them. Germline CDR1 SGHTA, CDR2 FQGNSA. This CDR3 is built from 12 residues. V gene TRBV7-2 combines with J gene TRBJ1-1; D unclear. The clonotype originates from a woman aged 25 to 39 in good health. The source material was blood. CDR3 sequence: CASSLVGVGAFF. In nucleotides, the CDR3 is TGTGCCAGCAGCTTAGTCGGGGTGGGTGCTTTCTTT.